These 31 T cell receptor beta chains share one sample of origin, sequenced in a study of Graves' ophthalmopathy and Graves' hyperthyroidism. Amplifying from RNA transcripts, the study obtained TCR beta CDR3 regions. First-round RT-PCR used HTBI primers; second-round multiplex PCR followed. Via MiXCR, TCRdb re-called the multiplex PCR reads, giving one row per CDR3 protein. The sample yields 170,000 or so distinct CDR3 sequences, roughly 36% seen once. Material: peripheral blood. The receptor set was obtained from a man aged 25-45 years with Graves' ophthalmopathy.

The chain recombines TRBV28 with TRBJ2-4; TRBD1 matches at 7 bases. The trim removed 6 bases at V and 5 bases at J, leaving 7 bases unmatched. Germline loops: CDR1 MDHEN, CDR2 SYDVKM. The CDR3 consists of 14 residues. The CDR3 nucleotides are TGTGCCAGCAGGCAGGGGGTGATTGAAAACATTCAGTACTTC. Protein sequence: CASRQGVIENIQYF.

The rearrangement links TRBV7-2 to TRBJ2-7; 9 bases fit TRBD2. With V trimmed by 5 bases and J by 0 bases, 2 bases remained unmatched. Germline V CDR1 and CDR2: SGHTA, FQGNSA. The CDR3 covers 14 residues. The CDR3 DNA is TGTGCCAGCAGCGGCGGGGGGGGCTCCTACGAGCAGTACTTC. Amino acids: CASSGGGGSYEQYF.

This clonotype was counted a few times. V gene TRBV6-1 combines with J gene TRBJ2-2; weak D call: TRBD2 (6 bases). The CDR3 consists of 15 residues. Deletions cut 3 bases from V and 6 bases from J, with 14 bases between. Looked up from germline, CDR1 is MNHNS and CDR2 is SASEGT. The CDR3 bases are TGTGCCAGCAGTGAGGAGGCTAGCGCAGCCGGGGAGCTGTTTTTT. Amino acids: CASSEEASAAGELFF.

This clonotype has a single count. CDR3 residues: CASIGTSGSSVYTGELFF. The CDR3 region has the DNA TGTGCCAGCATTGGGACTAGCGGGAGTTCAGTATACACCGGGGAGCTGTTTTTT. The V call is TRBV2, the J call TRBJ2-2, with 14 bases lining up with TRBD2. Trimming removed 7 bases from V and 3 bases from J; junction bases left unmatched: 10. The CDR3 loop spans 18 amino acids. The V gene's germline CDR1 is SNHLY and CDR2 FYNNEI.

The chain has TRBV6-1 and TRBJ1-2, with D possibly being TRBD1 (6 bases). The CDR3 length is 13 residues. Germline V gene data show CDR1 as MNHNS and CDR2 as SASEGT. V was trimmed by 5 bases and J by 8 bases, leaving 15 bases between them. The CDR3, as DNA: TGTGCCAGCAGTCTGGACAGCATCCCAGGCTACACCTTC. Amino acids: CASSLDSIPGYTF.

This clonotype was counted ten times or more. The chain has TRBV28 and TRBJ2-2; 12 bases are shared with TRBD1. This CDR3 region has 15 residues. The ends lost 10 bases at V and 6 bases at J; junction bases unmatched: 9. CDR1 is MDHEN, CDR2 SYDVKM, per germline. This chain's CDR3 is CATHPGTGGPGELFF. The CDR3 region has the DNA TGTGCCACCCACCCCGGGACAGGGGGCCCCGGGGAGCTGTTTTTT. The variable domain in full, with the rest retrieved from reference TRBV28 and TRBJ2-2, is DVKVTQSSRYLVKRTGEKVFLECVQDMDHENMFWYRQDPGLGLRLIYFSYDVKMKEKGDIPEGYSVSREKKERFSLILESASTNQTSMYLCATHPGTGGPGELFFGEGSRLTVL.

This clonotype was seen a few times. The genes are TRBV6-2 or TRBV6-3 and TRBJ2-5, with D perhaps matching TRBD1 (6 bases). Per the germline V gene, CDR1 is MNHEY and CDR2 is SVGEGT. This CDR3 has 15 residues. V was pared by 2 bases and J by 0 bases, with 10 bases between. In DNA form, the CDR3 reads TGTGCCAGCAGTTACAGTCACAGGGACCAAGAGACCCAGTACTTC. Encoded protein: CASSYSHRDQETQYF.

The chain links TRBV7-9 to TRBJ2-7, with D unclear. The germline V gene encodes CDR1 SEHNR and CDR2 FQNEAQ (reference sequence). V was shortened by 5 bases and J by 3 bases, with 17 bases between the two germline ends. The CDR3 consists of 15 residues. The CDR3 loop reads CASSPLELGDYEQYF. In DNA form, the CDR3 reads TGTGCCAGCAGCCCATTGGAGCTAGGAGACTACGAGCAGTACTTC.

This clonotype has at least ten counts. The rearrangement joins TRBV27 to TRBJ2-4; no firm D call. CDR1 and CDR2 (germline): MNHEY, SMNVEV (reference sequence). There are 12 residues in the CDR3. The V gene lost 2 bases and the J gene lost 11 bases, with 10 bases spanning the gap. The CDR3 nucleotides read TGTGCCAGCAGTTTACCGGATGGGGTTCAGTACTTC. Protein product: CASSLPDGVQYF.

The rearrangement uses TRBV28 and TRBJ1-1; a weak D match, TRBD1 (6 bases). The germline V gene encodes CDR1 MDHEN and CDR2 SYDVKM. V was shortened by 4 bases and J by 0 bases, with 12 bases between the two germline ends. The CDR3 is 15 amino acids. The CDR3 DNA sequence: TGTGCCAGCAGTTCTGGACAGCCCATGAACACTGAAGCTTTCTTT. It encodes CASSSGQPMNTEAFF.

This clonotype was seen repeatedly, ten times or more. The rearrangement links TRBV29-1 to TRBJ2-5; D may be TRBD1 (6 bases). Germline CDR1 and CDR2: SQVTM and ANQGSEA. This CDR3 has 13 residues. Trimming stripped 7 bases from V and 3 bases from J, with 15 bases between. Here the CDR3 DNA reads TGCAGCGGTGGATTCGGGACAAAAGAGACCCAGTACTTC. This encodes CSGGFGTKETQYF.

This clonotype was seen ten or more times. The J gene is TRBJ1-5, the V gene TRBV5-1; the D is unclear. This CDR3 is 11 amino acids long. From germline, CDR1 is SGHRS and CDR2 YFSETQ. Trimming left V 4 bases short and J 3 bases short, with 2 bases between. CDR3 region: CASSDNQPQHF. For the CDR3, the DNA is TGCGCCAGCAGCGACAATCAGCCCCAGCATTTT.

This clonotype was detected many times. The chain joins TRBV20-1 to TRBJ1-2, with a possible D match to TRBD1 (5 bases). The germline CDR1 and CDR2 sequences are DFQATT and SNEGSKA (reference sequence). This CDR3 is built from 15 residues. The V end lost 7 bases, the J end lost 3 bases, and 21 bases lay between the germline ends. The CDR3 DNA follows: TGCAGTGGACATTCCGGGACCACTACTTACTATGGCTACACCTTC. This translates into CSGHSGTTTYYGYTF.

J is TRBJ2-7 and V is TRBV7-2; D ambiguous. The CDR3 consists of 11 residues. CDR1 is SGHTA, CDR2 FQGNSA, per germline. V lost 2 bases and J lost 6, with 5 bases in between. Here the CDR3 reads CASSLSPEQYF. The CDR3 nucleotides are TGTGCCAGCAGCTTATCCCCCGAGCAGTACTTC.

This clonotype was found many times. The chain joins TRBV19 to TRBJ2-6, with 8 bases aligning to TRBD1. V was clipped by 7 bases and J by 0 bases; unmatched bases: 8. Germline CDR1 LNHDA, CDR2 SQIVND (reference sequence). The CDR3 is 17 residues long. The chain's CDR3 is CASTRQGTDSGANVLTF. The CDR3 region has the DNA TGTGCCAGTACCCGACAGGGGACGGACTCTGGGGCCAACGTCCTGACTTTC.

The gene calls are TRBV28 and TRBJ1-1, with D unclear. CDR3 length equals 14 residues. V dropped 4 bases and J dropped 6 bases, with 15 bases sitting between them. CDR1 and CDR2 from the germline V gene are MDHEN and SYDVKM. The CDR3 bases are TGTGCCAGCAGTTCGGGCCCTAGTAGCTCTGAAGCTTTCTTT. Encoded protein: CASSSGPSSSEAFF.

Comments on this clonotype: Relative to the germline gene, one junction end is altered; a read error may explain this. The chain uses TRBV12-3 or TRBV12-4 and TRBJ2-7; D possibly matches TRBD1 or TRBD2 (6 bases each). This CDR3 is 16 amino acids long. For the CDR3, the DNA is TGTGCCAGCAGCGATTACGGGGGCCAAGGGGCCTACGAGCGGTACTTC. Translation gives CASSDYGGQGAYERYF.

This clonotype was observed many times. The chain links TRBV6-5 to TRBJ2-7, with D possibly matching TRBD1 (5 bases). The CDR3 consists of 11 residues. Germline CDR1 and CDR2: MNHEY and SVGAGI. The V end was cut by 6 bases, the J end by 6 bases, with 9 bases between. CDR3 amino acids: CASRSGPEQYF. The CDR3 DNA sequence: TGTGCCAGCAGGTCAGGGCCCGAGCAGTACTTC.

This clonotype was picked up a small number of times. This sequence joins TRBV6-1 and TRBJ2-5; D gene uncertain. The V gene lost 6 bases and the J gene lost 3 bases, with 5 bases spanning the gap. Per the germline V gene, CDR1 is MNHNS and CDR2 is SASEGT. The CDR3 is 11 residues long. For the CDR3, the DNA is TGTGCCAGCAGGGAAAAAGAGACCCAGTACTTC. It encodes CASREKETQYF.

This clonotype was observed many times. Germline is not matched at one junction end, which may reflect a read error. The gene calls are TRBV27 and TRBJ1-5; tentatively, D is TRBD1 (5 bases). Looked up from germline, CDR1 is MNHEY and CDR2 is SMNVEV (reference sequence). CDR3 length: 16 residues. The CDR3 region is CASGLSGEYSNQPQHF. The CDR3 DNA reads TGTGCCAGCGGTTTATCGGGGGAGTATAGCAATCAGCCCCAGCATTTT.

This clonotype was counted many times. The chain links TRBV28 to TRBJ1-2, with D hard to call. This CDR3 region has 13 residues. The germline gives CDR1 MDHEN, CDR2 SYDVKM. V lost 6 bases to trimming and J lost 4 bases, with 12 bases between them. The CDR3 is CASRSRRFYGYTF. In DNA, the CDR3 is TGTGCCAGCAGGTCCCGGCGCTTCTATGGCTACACCTTC.

The J gene is TRBJ2-7, the V gene TRBV11-2; 7 positions agree with TRBD2. J gave up 2 bases and V 1 base, and 8 bases lay outside the gene matches. Germline CDR1 is SGHAT and CDR2 is FQNNGV. The CDR3 is 16 residues long. CDR3: CASSLGSGTQPYEQYF. CDR3 in DNA: TGTGCCAGCAGCTTAGGAAGCGGGACCCAGCCCTACGAGCAGTACTTC. Full variable domain (outside the CDR3, taken from reference TRBV11-2 and TRBJ2-7): EAGVAQSPRYKIIEKRQSVAFWCNPISGHATLYWYQQILGQGPKLLIQFQNNGVVDDSQLPKDRFSAERLKGVDSTLKIQPAKLEDSAVYLCASSLGSGTQPYEQYFGPGTRLTVT.

CDR3 coding DNA: TGCAGTGCCAAGGATCCGGGACGGACGAACACTGAAGCTTTCTTT. It translates to CSAKDPGRTNTEAFF. This rearrangement joins TRBV20-1 to TRBJ1-1, with a weak D call TRBD1 (5 bases). The ends were cut back, 6 bases at V and 1 base at J, with 18 bases in the middle. The CDR3 sequence is 15 residues long. Germline CDR1 DFQATT, CDR2 SNEGSKA (reference sequence).

Ten or more counts support this clonotype. This chain uses TRBV5-5 with TRBJ1-1; 9 bases map to TRBD1. Germline V CDR1 and CDR2: SGHKS, YYEKEE (reference sequence). The ends lost 3 bases at V and 1 base at J; junction bases unmatched: 4. This CDR3 contains 15 residues. The CDR3 nucleotides are TGTGCCAGCAGCTCACAGGGGGCCCAGAACACTGAAGCTTTCTTT. Its translation: CASSSQGAQNTEAFF.

The V gene is TRBV6-1, the J gene TRBJ2-7; D tentatively fits TRBD1 or TRBD2 (6 bases each). This CDR3 spans 16 amino acids. CDR1 and CDR2 (germline): MNHNS, SASEGT. V was shortened by 7 bases and J by 2 bases, with 21 bases between the two germline ends. CDR3 DNA: TGTGCCAGCACTCACGCCGAGGGGGGCAAGCCCTACGAGCAGTACTTC. Translation: CASTHAEGGKPYEQYF.

The chain couples TRBV4-2 to TRBJ2-7; D uncertain. The CDR3 runs to 12 residues. V was cut by 5 bases and J by 7 bases, with 12 bases left in between. Germline CDR1 and CDR2: LGHNA and YNFKEQ. CDR3 amino acids: CASSSLSGEQYF. The CDR3 nucleotides read TGTGCCAGCAGCTCCTTATCCGGGGAGCAGTACTTC.

V usage is TRBV5-1 and J usage is TRBJ2-7, with D possibly being TRBD1 (5 bases). Germline V CDR1 and CDR2: SGHRS, YFSETQ. Trimming removed 0 bases at V and 1 base at J, with 11 bases between. CDR3 length equals 15 residues. Written as DNA, the CDR3 is TGCGCCAGCAGCTTGGGAGGTGGGGCATCCTACGAGCAGTACTTC. Amino acids: CASSLGGGASYEQYF.

This clonotype was seen only once. The chain combines TRBV28 with TRBJ2-5; D uncertain. Germline V gives CDR1 MDHEN, CDR2 SYDVKM. This CDR3 has 13 residues. The germline V and J ends were trimmed by 10 bases and 4 bases, with 16 bases remaining between them. The CDR3, as DNA: TGTGCCAACTCAAAGGGTAACCGAGAGACCCAGTACTTC. Translated: CANSKGNRETQYF.

This clonotype occurred many times. The chain uses TRBV19 and TRBJ1-5; TRBD1 matches 7 bases. Per the germline V gene, CDR1 is LNHDA and CDR2 is SQIVND (reference sequence). The trim removed 7 bases at V and 0 bases at J, leaving 9 bases unmatched. This CDR3 comprises 16 residues. CDR3 sequence reads: CASIPRDSYSNQPQHF. As DNA, the CDR3 is TGTGCCAGTATCCCCCGGGACAGCTATAGCAATCAGCCCCAGCATTTT.

This clonotype was seen at least ten times. The genes are TRBV7-2 and TRBJ2-7, with D possibly called TRBD1 or TRBD2 (5 bases each). Germline CDR1 SGHTA, CDR2 FQGNSA. V lost 5 bases and J lost 4, with 18 bases in between. The CDR3 runs 15 residues. DNA of the CDR3: TGTGCCAGCAGCCAATTACCCGGGGCCGCGTACGAGCAGTACTTC. It is translated as CASSQLPGAAYEQYF.

This clonotype was counted many times. The chain recombines TRBV10-1 with TRBJ2-7, with D possibly TRBD2 on 5 matching bases. There are 13 residues in the CDR3. Trimming cost V 7 bases and J 2 bases, with 12 bases left between them. The V gene's germline CDR1 is WNHNN and CDR2 SYGVQD (reference sequence). CDR3 in DNA: TGCGCCAGCATGCAGGAGGTCCCCTACGAGCAGTACTTC. This sequence encodes CASMQEVPYEQYF.